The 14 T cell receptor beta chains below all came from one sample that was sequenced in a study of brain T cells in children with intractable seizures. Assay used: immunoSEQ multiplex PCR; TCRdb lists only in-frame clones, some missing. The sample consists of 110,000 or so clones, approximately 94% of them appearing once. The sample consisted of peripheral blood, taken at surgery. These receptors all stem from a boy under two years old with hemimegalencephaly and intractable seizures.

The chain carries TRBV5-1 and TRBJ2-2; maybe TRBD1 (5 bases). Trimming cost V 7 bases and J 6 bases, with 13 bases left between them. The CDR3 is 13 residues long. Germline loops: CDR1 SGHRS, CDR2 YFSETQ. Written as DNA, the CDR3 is TGCGCCAGCTCAAAAGGGGTAGCCGGGGAGCTGTTTTTT. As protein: CASSKGVAGELFF.

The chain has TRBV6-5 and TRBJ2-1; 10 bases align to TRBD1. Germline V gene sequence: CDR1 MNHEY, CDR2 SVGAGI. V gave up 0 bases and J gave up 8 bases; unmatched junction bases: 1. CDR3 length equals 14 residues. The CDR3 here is CASSYSTGGYEQFF. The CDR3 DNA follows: TGTGCCAGCAGTTACTCGACAGGGGGCTATGAGCAGTTCTTC.

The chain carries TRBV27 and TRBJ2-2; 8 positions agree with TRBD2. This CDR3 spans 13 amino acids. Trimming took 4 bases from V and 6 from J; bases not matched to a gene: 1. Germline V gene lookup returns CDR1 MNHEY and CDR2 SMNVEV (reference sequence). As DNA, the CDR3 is TGTGCCAGCAGTTACGGGAGGGCCGGGGAGCTGTTTTTT. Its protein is CASSYGRAGELFF.

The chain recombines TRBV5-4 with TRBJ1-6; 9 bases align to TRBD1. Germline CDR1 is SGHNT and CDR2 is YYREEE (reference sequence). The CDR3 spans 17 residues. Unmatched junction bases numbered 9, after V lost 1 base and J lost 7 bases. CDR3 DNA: TGTGCCAGCAGCTTGTCCGGGACAGGGTTCAACAATTCACCCCTCCACTTT. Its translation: CASSLSGTGFNNSPLHF.

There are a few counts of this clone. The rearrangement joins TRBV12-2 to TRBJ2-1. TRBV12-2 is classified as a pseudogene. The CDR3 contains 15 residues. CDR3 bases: TGTGCAAGTCGCTTAGCGGTCCAAGCCTACAATGAGCAGTTCTTC. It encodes CASRLAVQAYNEQFF.

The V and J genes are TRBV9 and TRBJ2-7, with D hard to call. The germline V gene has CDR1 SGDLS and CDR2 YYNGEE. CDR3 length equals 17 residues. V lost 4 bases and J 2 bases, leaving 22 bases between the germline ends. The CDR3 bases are TGTGCCAGCAGCAAACCTCATCCGGGCCACTTAGCCTACGAGCAGTACTTC. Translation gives CASSKPHPGHLAYEQYF.

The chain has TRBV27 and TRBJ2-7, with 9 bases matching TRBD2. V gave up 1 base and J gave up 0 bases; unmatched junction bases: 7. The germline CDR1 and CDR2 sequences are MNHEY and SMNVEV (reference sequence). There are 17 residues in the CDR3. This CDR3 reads CASSLLAGGVSSYEQYF. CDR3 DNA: TGTGCCAGCAGTTTATTGGCGGGAGGGGTAAGCTCCTACGAGCAGTACTTC.

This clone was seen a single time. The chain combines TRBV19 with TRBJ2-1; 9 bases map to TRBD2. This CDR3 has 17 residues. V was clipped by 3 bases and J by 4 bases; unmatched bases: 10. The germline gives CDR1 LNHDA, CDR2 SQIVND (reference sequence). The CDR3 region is CASSIGPGLAGYNEQFF. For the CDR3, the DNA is TGTGCCAGTAGTATCGGTCCGGGTCTAGCGGGGTACAATGAGCAGTTCTTC.

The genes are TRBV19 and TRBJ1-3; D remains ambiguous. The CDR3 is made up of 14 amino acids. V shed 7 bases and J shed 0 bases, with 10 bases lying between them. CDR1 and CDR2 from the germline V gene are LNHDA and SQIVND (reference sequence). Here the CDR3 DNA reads TGTGCCAGTACCCTTCGGGGCTCTGGAAACACCATATATTTT. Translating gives CASTLRGSGNTIYF.

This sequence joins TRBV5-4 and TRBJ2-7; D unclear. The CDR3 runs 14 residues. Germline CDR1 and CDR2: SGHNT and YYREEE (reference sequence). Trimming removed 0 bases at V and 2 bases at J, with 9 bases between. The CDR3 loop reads CASSLGSSTYEQYF. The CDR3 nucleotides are TGTGCCAGCAGCTTGGGGTCGTCGACCTACGAGCAGTACTTC.

CDR3 nucleotides: TGTGCCAGCAGTTTGGGACAGTCCTACGAGCAGTACTTC. Its protein product is CASSLGQSYEQYF. The chain joins TRBV12-3 or TRBV12-4 to TRBJ2-7; TRBD1 matches 7 bases. The CDR3 is 13 amino acids. Trimming took 3 bases from V and 1 from J; bases not matched to a gene: 0.

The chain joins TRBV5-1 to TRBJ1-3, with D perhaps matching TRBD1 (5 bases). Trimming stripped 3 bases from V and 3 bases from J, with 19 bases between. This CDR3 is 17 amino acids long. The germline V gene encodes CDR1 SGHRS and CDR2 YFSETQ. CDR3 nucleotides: TGCGCCAGCAGCTCCCAACCGGGGGTAGTCTATGGAAACACCATATATTTT. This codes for CASSSQPGVVYGNTIYF.

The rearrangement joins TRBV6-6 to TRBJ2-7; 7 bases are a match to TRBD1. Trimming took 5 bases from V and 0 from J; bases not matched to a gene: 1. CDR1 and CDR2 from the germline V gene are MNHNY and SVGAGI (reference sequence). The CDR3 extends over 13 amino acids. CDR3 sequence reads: CASSRQGSYEQYF. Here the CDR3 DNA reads TGTGCCAGCAGTCGACAGGGCTCCTACGAGCAGTACTTC.

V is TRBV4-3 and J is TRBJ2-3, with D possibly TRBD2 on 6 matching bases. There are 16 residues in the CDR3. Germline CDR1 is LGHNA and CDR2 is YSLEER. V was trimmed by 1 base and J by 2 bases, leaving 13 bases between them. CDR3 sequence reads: CASSQAPGDFTDTQYF. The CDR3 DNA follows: TGCGCCAGCAGCCAAGCCCCGGGGGACTTCACAGATACGCAGTATTTT.